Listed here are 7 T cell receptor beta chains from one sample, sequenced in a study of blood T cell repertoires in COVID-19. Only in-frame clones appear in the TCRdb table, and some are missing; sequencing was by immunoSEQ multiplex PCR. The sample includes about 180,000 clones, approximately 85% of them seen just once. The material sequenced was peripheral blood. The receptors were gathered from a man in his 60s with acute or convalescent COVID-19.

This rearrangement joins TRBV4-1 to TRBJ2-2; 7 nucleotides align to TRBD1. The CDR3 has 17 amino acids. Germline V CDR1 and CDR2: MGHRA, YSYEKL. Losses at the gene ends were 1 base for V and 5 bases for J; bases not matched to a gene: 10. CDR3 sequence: CASSQARSGGGTGELFF. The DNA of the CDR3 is TGCGCCAGCAGCCAAGCACGGTCAGGGGGTGGGACCGGGGAGCTGTTTTTT.

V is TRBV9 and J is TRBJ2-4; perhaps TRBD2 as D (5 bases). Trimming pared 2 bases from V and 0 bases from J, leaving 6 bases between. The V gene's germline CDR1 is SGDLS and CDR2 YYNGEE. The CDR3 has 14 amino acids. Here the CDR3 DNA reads TGTGCCAGCAGCGTCGGACTAGCCAAAAACATTCAGTACTTC. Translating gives CASSVGLAKNIQYF.

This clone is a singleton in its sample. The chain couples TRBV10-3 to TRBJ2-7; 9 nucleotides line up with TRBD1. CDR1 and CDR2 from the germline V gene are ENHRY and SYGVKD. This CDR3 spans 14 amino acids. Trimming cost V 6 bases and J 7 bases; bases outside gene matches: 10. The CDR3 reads CAIRDRDRAREQYF. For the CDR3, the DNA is TGTGCCATCAGGGACCGGGACAGGGCAAGAGAGCAGTACTTC.

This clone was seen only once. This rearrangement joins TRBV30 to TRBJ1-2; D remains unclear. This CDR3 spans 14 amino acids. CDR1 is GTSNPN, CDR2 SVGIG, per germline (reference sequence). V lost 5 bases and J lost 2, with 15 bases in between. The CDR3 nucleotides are TGTGCCTGGTCTGGAGGGAATGCCAACTATGGCTACACCTTC. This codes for CAWSGGNANYGYTF.

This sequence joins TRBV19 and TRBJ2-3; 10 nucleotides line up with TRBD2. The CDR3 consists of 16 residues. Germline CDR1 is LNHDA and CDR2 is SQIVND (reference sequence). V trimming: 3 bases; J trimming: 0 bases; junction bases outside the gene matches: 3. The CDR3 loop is CASSIETSGSTDTQYF. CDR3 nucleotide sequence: TGTGCCAGTAGTATTGAGACTAGCGGGAGCACAGATACGCAGTATTTT.

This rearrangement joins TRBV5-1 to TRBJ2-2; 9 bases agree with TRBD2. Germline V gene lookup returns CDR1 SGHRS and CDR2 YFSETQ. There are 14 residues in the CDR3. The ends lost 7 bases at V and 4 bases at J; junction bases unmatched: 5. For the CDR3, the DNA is TGCGCCAGCCGGCGGGAGGGGAGCACCGGGGAGCTGTTTTTT. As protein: CASRREGSTGELFF.

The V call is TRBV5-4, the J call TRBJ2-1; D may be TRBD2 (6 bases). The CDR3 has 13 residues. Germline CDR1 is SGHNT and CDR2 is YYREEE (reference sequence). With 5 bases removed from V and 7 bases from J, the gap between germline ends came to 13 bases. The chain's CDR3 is CASSQLRGNEQFF. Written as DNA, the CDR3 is TGTGCCAGCAGTCAGCTCCGGGGGAATGAGCAGTTCTTC.